Below are 10 T cell receptor beta chains sequenced from a single sample in a study of T cell clones after liver transplantation. Data came from immunoSEQ multiplex PCR; TCRdb stores just in-frame clones and leaves some out. The repertoire holds 55,000 to 70,000 clones, with around 92% as singletons. The input for sequencing was CD4+ T cells from blood, taken about 25 months after liver transplant. Every receptor here comes from a human patient who received a liver transplant. Some of the T cells might come from the graft donor.

This sequence joins TRBV5-6 and TRBJ2-2, with D possibly called TRBD1 or TRBD2 (5 bases each). The CDR3 contains 16 residues. The V and J ends lost 4 bases and 2 bases respectively, with 15 bases between them. Germline lookup yields CDR1 SGHDT and CDR2 YYEEEE. The CDR3 region has the DNA TGTGCCAGCAGCATCCGTTTGGGGGTAAACACCGGGGAGCTGTTTTTT. It translates to CASSIRLGVNTGELFF.

CDR3 protein: CASSIVQGLGYEQYF. Here the CDR3 DNA reads TGTGCCAGTAGTATAGTGCAGGGATTGGGTTACGAGCAGTACTTC. J is TRBJ2-7 and V is TRBV19, with D perhaps matching TRBD1 (5 bases). The CDR3 runs 15 residues. Germline assignment: CDR1 LNHDA and CDR2 SQIVND (reference sequence). V was shortened by 1 base and J by 4 bases, with 14 bases between the two germline ends.

The rearrangement links TRBV6-6 to TRBJ2-3; 9 nucleotides line up with TRBD2. Looked up from germline, CDR1 is MNHNY and CDR2 is SVGAGI (reference sequence). The CDR3 length is 16 residues. The V segment lost 6 bases and the J segment 0 bases; nucleotides outside the gene matches: 7. The CDR3 nucleotides are TGTGCCAGCAGAAGTAGCGGGAGAGGGAGCACAGATACGCAGTATTTT. This translates into CASRSSGRGSTDTQYF.

The chain is built from TRBV19 and TRBJ2-1; 7 nucleotides match TRBD1. CDR1 and CDR2 from the germline V gene are LNHDA and SQIVND (reference sequence). J lost 13 bases, V lost 4 bases, and 7 bases had no gene match. This CDR3 has 12 residues. The CDR3 DNA sequence: TGTGCCAGTAGTAGGGACAGCGCGTTCCAGTTCTTC. It codes for CASSRDSAFQFF.

The table lists this clone with a count of one. CDR3 sequence reads: CASSSGLAEADTQYF. The CDR3 bases are TGTGCCAGCAGCTCGGGACTAGCGGAGGCAGATACGCAGTATTTT. V and J are TRBV11-3 and TRBJ2-3; TRBD2 matches at 11 bases. The junction had 4 bases not matched to a gene; V was cut back by 4 bases and J by 4 bases. The CDR3 is 15 amino acids. Germline CDR1 and CDR2: SGHNT and YENEEA.

This clone was seen a handful of times. The chain recombines TRBV7-8 with TRBJ1-5, with D maybe TRBD1 (6 bases). This CDR3 has 14 amino acids. Trimming took 3 bases from V and 4 from J, leaving 10 bases between them. Germline CDR1 SGHVS, CDR2 FQNEAQ. In nucleotides, the CDR3 is TGTGCCAGCAGCTTGGCAGGGGCAAATCAGCCCCAGCATTTT. It specifies CASSLAGANQPQHF.

This chain connects TRBV2 to TRBJ1-1; TRBD1 matches at 7 bases. The CDR3 is 15 residues long. V was pared by 6 bases and J by 4 bases, with 11 bases of the junction left unmatched. Germline assignment: CDR1 SNHLY and CDR2 FYNNEI. DNA for the CDR3: TGTGCCAGCAGAGACGAGACAGGGATTAGCACTGAAGCTTTCTTT. It specifies CASRDETGISTEAFF.

This chain connects TRBV19 to TRBJ2-6, with D hard to call. Germline V gene data show CDR1 as LNHDA and CDR2 as SQIVND (reference sequence). This CDR3 has 16 amino acids. Trimming took 8 bases from V and 0 from J, leaving 14 bases between them. The CDR3: CASHLKVGSGANVLTF. CDR3 DNA: TGTGCCAGTCATCTTAAAGTGGGCTCTGGGGCCAACGTCCTGACTTTC.

This chain uses TRBV6-4 with TRBJ2-7; 7 bases fit TRBD1. The CDR3 is 15 residues long. The V gene's germline CDR1 is MRHNA and CDR2 SNTAGT. Germline trimming cut 2 bases from V and 0 bases from J; bases unmatched to any gene: 4. The CDR3 sequence: CASSDARGFSYEQYF. The CDR3 nucleotides are TGTGCCAGCAGTGACGCCAGGGGGTTCTCCTACGAGCAGTACTTC.

The V gene is TRBV5-1, the J gene TRBJ2-1; 10 positions agree with TRBD2. Losses at the gene ends were 1 base for V and 7 bases for J; bases not matched to a gene: 11. The CDR3 runs to 17 residues. In germline, CDR1 is SGHRS, CDR2 YFSETQ. CDR3 coding DNA: TGCGCCAGCAGCTTGACGATTGCTAGCGGGAGTCGGAATGAGCAGTTCTTC. Its protein is CASSLTIASGSRNEQFF.